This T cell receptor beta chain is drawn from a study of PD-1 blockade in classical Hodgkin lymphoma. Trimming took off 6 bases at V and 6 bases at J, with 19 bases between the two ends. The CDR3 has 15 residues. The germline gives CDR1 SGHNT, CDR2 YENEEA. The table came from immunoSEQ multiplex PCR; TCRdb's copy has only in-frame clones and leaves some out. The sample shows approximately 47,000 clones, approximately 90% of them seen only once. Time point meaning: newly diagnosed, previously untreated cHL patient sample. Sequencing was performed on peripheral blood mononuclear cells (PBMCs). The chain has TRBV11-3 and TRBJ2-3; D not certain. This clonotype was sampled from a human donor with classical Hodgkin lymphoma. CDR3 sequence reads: CASSLRGSDGDTQYF. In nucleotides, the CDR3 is TGTGCCAGCAGTCTGAGAGGATCCGATGGGGATACGCAGTATTTT.